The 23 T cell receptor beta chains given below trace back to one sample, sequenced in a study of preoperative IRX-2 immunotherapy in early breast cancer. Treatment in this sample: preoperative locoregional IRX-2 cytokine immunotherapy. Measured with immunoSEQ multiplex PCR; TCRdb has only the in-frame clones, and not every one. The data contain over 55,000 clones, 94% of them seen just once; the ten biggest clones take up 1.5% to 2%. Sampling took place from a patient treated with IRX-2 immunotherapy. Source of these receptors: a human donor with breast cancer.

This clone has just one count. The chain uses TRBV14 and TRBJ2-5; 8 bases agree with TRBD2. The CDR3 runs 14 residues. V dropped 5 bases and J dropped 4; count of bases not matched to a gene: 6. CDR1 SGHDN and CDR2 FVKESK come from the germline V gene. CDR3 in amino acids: CASSKAGVGETQYF. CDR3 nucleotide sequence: TGTGCCAGCAGCAAAGCGGGAGTCGGAGAGACCCAGTACTTC.

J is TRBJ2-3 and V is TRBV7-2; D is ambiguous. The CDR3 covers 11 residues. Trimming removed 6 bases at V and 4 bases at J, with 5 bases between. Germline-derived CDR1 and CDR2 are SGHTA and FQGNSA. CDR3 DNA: TGTGCCAGCAGTGGGCCAGATACGCAGTATTTT. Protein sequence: CASSGPDTQYF. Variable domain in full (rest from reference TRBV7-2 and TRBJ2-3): GAGVSQSPSNKVTEKGKDVELRCDPISGHTALYWYRQSLGQGLEFLIYFQGNSAPDKSGLPSDRFSAERTGGSVSTLTIQRTQQEDSAVYLCASSGPDTQYFGPGTRLTVL.

CDR3 DNA: TGTGCCAGCAGTGAGTGGGCAGTAAGCTCCTACGAGCAGTACTTC. It translates to CASSEWAVSSYEQYF. The J gene is TRBJ2-7, the V gene TRBV2; D call uncertain. Germline V lookup: CDR1 SNHLY, CDR2 FYNNEI. The germline V and J ends were trimmed by 3 bases and 0 bases, with 12 bases remaining between them. The CDR3 spans 15 residues.

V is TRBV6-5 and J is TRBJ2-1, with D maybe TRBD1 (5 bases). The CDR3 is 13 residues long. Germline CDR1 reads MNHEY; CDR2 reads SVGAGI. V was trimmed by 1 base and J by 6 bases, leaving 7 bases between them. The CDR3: CASSYLGANEQFF. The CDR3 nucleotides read TGTGCCAGCAGTTACTTAGGGGCCAATGAGCAGTTCTTC.

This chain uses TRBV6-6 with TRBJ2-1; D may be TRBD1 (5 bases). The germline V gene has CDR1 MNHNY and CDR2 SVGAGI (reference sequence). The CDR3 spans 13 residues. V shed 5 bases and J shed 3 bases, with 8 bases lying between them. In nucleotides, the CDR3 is TGTGCCAGCAGTACCGACAGCTACAATGAGCAGTTCTTC. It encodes CASSTDSYNEQFF.

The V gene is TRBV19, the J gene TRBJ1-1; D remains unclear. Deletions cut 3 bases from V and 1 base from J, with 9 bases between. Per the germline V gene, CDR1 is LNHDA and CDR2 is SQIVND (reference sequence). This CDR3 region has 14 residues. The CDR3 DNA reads TGTGCCAGTAGTATCCGCGACAAGAACACTGAAGCTTTCTTT. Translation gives CASSIRDKNTEAFF. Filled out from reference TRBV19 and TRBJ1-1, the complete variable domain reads DGGITQSPKYLFRKEGQNVTLSCEQNLNHDAMYWYRQDPGQGLRLIYYSQIVNDFQKGDIAEGYSVSREKKESFPLTVTSAQKNPTAFYLCASSIRDKNTEAFFGQGTRLTVV.

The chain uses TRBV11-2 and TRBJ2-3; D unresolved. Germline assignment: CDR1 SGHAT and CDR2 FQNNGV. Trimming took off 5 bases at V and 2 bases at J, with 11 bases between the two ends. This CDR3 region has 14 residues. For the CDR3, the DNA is TGTGCCAGCAGCACCGTGGGCACCACAGATACGCAGTATTTT. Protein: CASSTVGTTDTQYF.

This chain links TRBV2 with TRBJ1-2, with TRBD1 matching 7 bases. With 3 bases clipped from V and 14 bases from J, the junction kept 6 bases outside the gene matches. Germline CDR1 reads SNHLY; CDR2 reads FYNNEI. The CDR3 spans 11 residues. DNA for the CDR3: TGTGCCAGCAGTGAGGGGACAGAGGAGACCTTC. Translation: CASSEGTEETF. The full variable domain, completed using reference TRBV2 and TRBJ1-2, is EPEVTQTPSHQVTQMGQEVILRCVPISNHLYFYWYRQILGQKVEFLVSFYNNEISEKSEIFDDQFSVERPDGSNFTLKIRSTKLEDSAMYFCASSEGTEETFGSGTRLTVV.

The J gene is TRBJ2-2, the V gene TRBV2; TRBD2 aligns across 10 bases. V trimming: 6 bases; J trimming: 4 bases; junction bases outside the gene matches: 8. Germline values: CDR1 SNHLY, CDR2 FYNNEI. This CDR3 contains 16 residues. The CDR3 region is CASSRASGSTTGELFF. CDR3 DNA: TGTGCCAGCAGCCGGGCTAGCGGGAGTACCACCGGGGAGCTGTTTTTT.

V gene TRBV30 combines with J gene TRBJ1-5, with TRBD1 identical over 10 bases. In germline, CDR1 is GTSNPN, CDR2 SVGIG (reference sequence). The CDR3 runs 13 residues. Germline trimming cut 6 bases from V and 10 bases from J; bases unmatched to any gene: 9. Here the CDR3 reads CACQGQGGAPQHF. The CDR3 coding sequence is TGTGCCTGTCAAGGACAGGGGGGGGCTCCCCAGCATTTT.

The CDR3 sequence: CASSFLGDSYEQYF. CDR3 coding DNA: TGTGCCAGCAGTTTTTTGGGGGACTCCTACGAGCAGTACTTC. The genes are TRBV28 and TRBJ2-7; D may match TRBD1 or TRBD2 (5 bases each). The CDR3 is 14 residues long. Germline CDR1 reads MDHEN; CDR2 reads SYDVKM. The V and J ends lost 3 bases and 0 bases respectively, with 9 bases between them. Complete variable domain (other parts from reference TRBV28 and TRBJ2-7): DVKVTQSSRYLVKRTGEKVFLECVQDMDHENMFWYRQDPGLGLRLIYFSYDVKMKEKGDIPEGYSVSREKKERFSLILESASTNQTSMYLCASSFLGDSYEQYFGPGTRLTVT.

The CDR3: CASSLEGGSDNEQFF. Here the CDR3 DNA reads TGCGCCAGCAGCTTGGAGGGGGGGTCCGACAATGAGCAGTTCTTC. V and J are TRBV5-1 and TRBJ2-1; maybe TRBD2 (7 bases). Germline loops: CDR1 SGHRS, CDR2 YFSETQ. The V gene lost 0 bases and the J gene lost 5 bases, with 12 bases spanning the gap. CDR3 length: 15 residues.

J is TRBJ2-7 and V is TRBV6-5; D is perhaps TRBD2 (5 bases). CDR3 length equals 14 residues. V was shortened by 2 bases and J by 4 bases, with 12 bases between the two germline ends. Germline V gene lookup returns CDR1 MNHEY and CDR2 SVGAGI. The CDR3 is CASSYGGIGYEQYF. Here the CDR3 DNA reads TGTGCCAGCAGTTACGGAGGCATCGGGTACGAGCAGTACTTC.

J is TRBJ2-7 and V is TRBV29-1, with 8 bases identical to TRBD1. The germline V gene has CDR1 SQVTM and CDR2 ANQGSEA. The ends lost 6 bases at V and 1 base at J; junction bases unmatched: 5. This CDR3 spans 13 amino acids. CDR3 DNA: TGCAGCGTCATGGACAGGGCGTCCTACGAGCAGTACTTC. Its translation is CSVMDRASYEQYF.

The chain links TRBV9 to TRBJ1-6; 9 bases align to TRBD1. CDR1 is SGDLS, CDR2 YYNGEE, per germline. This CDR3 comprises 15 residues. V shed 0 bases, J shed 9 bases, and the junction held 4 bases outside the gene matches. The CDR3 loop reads CASSVDKDRGSPLHF. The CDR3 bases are TGTGCCAGCAGCGTAGATAAGGACAGGGGTTCACCCCTCCACTTT.

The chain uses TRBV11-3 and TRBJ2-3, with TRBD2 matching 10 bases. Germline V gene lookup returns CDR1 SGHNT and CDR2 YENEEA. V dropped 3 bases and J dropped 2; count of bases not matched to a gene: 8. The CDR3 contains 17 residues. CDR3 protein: CASSFGPSGGITDTQYF. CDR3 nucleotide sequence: TGTGCCAGCAGCTTCGGTCCTAGCGGGGGAATCACAGATACGCAGTATTTT. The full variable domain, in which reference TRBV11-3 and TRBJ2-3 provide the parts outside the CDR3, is EAGVVQSPRYKIIEKKQPVAFWCNPISGHNTLYWYLQNLGQGPELLIRYENEEAVDDSQLPKDRFSAERLKGVDSTLKIQPAELGDSAVYLCASSFGPSGGITDTQYFGPGTRLTVL.

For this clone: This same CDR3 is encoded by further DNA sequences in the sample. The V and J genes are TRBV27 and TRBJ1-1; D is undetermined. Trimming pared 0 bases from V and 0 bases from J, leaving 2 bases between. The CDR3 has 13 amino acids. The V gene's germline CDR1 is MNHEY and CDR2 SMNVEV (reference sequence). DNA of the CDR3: TGTGCCAGCAGTTTATCGGTGAACACTGAAGCTTTCTTT. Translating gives CASSLSVNTEAFF.

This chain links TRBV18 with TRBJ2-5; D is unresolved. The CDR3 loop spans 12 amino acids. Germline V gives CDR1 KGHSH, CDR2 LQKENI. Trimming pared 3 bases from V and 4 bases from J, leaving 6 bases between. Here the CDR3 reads CASSPGTETQYF. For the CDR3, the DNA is TGTGCCAGCTCACCCGGCACAGAGACCCAGTACTTC.

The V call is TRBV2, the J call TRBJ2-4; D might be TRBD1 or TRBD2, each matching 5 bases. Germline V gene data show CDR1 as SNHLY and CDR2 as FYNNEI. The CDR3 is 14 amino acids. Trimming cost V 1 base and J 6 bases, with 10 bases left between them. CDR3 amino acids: CASSEVGELNIQYF. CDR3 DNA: TGTGCCAGCAGTGAAGTGGGGGAGCTAAACATTCAGTACTTC.

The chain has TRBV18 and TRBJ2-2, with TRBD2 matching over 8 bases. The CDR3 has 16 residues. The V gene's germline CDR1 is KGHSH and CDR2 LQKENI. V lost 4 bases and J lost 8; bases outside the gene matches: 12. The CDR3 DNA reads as TGTGCCAGCTCACGCACTAGCGGAGGGACACCTGGGGAGCTGTTTTTT. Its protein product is CASSRTSGGTPGELFF.

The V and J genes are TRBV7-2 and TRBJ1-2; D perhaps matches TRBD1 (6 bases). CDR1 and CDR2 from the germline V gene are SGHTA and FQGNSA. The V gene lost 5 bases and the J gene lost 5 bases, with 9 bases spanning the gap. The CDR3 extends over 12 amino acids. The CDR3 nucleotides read TGTGCCAGCAGCCAGGGGAATTATGGCTACACCTTC. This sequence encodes CASSQGNYGYTF.

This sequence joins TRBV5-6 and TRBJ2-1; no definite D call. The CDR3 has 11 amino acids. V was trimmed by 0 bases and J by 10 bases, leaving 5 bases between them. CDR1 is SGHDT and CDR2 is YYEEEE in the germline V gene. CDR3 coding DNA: TGTGCCAGCAGCTTGGCATCCGAGCAGTTCTTC. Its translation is CASSLASEQFF. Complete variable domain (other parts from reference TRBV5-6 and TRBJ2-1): DAGVTQSPTHLIKTRGQQVTLRCSPKSGHDTVSWYQQALGQGPQFIFQYYEEEERQRGNFPDRFSGHQFPNYSSELNVNALLLGDSALYLCASSLASEQFFGPGTRLTVL.

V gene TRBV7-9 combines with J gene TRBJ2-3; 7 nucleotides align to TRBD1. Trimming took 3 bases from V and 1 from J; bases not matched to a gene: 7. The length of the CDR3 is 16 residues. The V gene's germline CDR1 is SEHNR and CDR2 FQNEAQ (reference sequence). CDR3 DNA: TGTGCCAGCAGCTTTAGGTCAGGGGGAGGCACAGATACGCAGTATTTT. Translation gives CASSFRSGGGTDTQYF.